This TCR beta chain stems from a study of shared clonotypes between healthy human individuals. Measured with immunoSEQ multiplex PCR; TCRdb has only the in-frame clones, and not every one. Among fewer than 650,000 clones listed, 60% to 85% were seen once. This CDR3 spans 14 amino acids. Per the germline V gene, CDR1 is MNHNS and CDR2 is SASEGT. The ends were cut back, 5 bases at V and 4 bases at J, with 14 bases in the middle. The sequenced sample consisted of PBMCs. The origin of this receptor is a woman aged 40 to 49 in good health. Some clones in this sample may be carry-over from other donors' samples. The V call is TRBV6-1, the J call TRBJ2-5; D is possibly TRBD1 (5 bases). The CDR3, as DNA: TGTGCCAGCAGTAAATCAGGGTTAGGAGAGACCCAGTACTTC. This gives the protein CASSKSGLGETQYF.